Here is one T cell receptor (beta chain) with its context. Its target is not known. These data come from a study of shared clonotypes between healthy human individuals. Study observations and caveats: The study found lower generation probabilities in non-shared clonotypes than in those shared by all four donors. Clonotype sharing among donors was expected to depend on sequencing depth.

Each donor was a Caucasian adult residing in Nashville, Tennessee. Sequencing was performed with immunoSEQ multiplex PCR; in TCRdb, only in-frame clones are kept and a portion is missing. The sample has some 2.3 million clones; just over 90% are singletons. This sequence was found in a man aged 18 to 30 in good health. Some clones in this sample may be carry-over from other donors' samples. Sequencing used naive CD4+ T cells from PBMCs. Subset in this sample: CD45RA+ positively selected.

This chain's CDR3 is CASSPTRANEKLFF. Written as DNA, the CDR3 is TGCGCCAGCAGCCCGACCAGGGCTAATGAAAAACTGTTTTTT. The chain has TRBV4-3 and TRBJ1-4, with D possibly TRBD1 on 5 matching bases. CDR1 is LGHNA, CDR2 YSLEER, per germline. The CDR3 contains 14 residues. V lost 4 bases to trimming and J lost 3 bases, with 9 bases between them.